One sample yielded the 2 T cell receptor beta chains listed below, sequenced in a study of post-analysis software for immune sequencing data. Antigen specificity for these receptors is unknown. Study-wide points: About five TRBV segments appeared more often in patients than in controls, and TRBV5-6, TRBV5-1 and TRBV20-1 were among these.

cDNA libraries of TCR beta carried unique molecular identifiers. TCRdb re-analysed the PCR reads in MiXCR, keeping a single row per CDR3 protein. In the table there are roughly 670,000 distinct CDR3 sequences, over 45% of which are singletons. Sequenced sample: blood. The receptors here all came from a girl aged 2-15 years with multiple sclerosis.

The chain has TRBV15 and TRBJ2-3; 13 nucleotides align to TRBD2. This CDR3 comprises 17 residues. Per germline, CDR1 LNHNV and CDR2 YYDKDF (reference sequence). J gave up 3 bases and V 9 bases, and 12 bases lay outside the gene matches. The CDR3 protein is CATQTGTSGKVTDTQYF. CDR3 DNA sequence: TGTGCCACTCAAACCGGGACTAGCGGGAAGGTAACAGATACGCAGTATTTT.

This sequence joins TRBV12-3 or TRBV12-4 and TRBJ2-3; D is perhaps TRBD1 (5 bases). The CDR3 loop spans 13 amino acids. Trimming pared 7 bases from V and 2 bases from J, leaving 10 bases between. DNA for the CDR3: TGTGCCAGCATTGCCAGGGACACAGATACGCAGTATTTT. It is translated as CASIARDTDTQYF.